This T cell receptor (beta chain) derives from a study of T cells in Graves' hyperthyroidism and ophthalmopathy. Looking at the study overall: At initial diagnosis, before any treatment had begun, peripheral blood was obtained. Study-wide results and limits: In validation, the model predicted ophthalmopathy. These predictions came a median about 6.5 months before onset.

This clonotype has a single count. Its antigen is unidentified. Amplification of TCR beta CDR3 regions used RNA as the template. Initially, a first-round RT-PCR of the TCR CDR3 employed the HTBI primer set. TCRdb used MiXCR to reprocess the multiplex PCR reads, holding one entry per CDR3 protein. Of 550,000 to 650,000 distinct CDR3 sequences in the sample, 13% to 15% were seen once. Those with hyperthyroidism were 18 to 65 years old, newly diagnosed, and ill for under 2 months. Uncontrolled infection, other autoimmune disease, pregnancy or lactation barred patients from enrollment. V lost 4 bases and J lost 4; bases outside the gene matches: 17. The CDR3 totals 18 residues. CDR1 SNHLY and CDR2 FYNNEI come from the germline V gene.

The chain uses TRBV2 and TRBJ2-7; 9 bases map to TRBD2. This TCR was recovered from a middle-aged woman with Graves' hyperthyroidism. What was sequenced was blood. The CDR3, as DNA: TGTGCCAGCAGTGGGTATACTGGGGCGGGAGGGCCTCCTTACGAGCAGTACTTC. Translation gives CASSGYTGAGGPPYEQYF. Variable domain in full (rest from reference TRBV2 and TRBJ2-7): EPEVTQTPSHQVTQMGQEVILRCVPISNHLYFYWYRQILGQKVEFLVSFYNNEISEKSEIFDDQFSVERPDGSNFTLKIRSTKLEDSAMYFCASSGYTGAGGPPYEQYFGPGTRLTVT.